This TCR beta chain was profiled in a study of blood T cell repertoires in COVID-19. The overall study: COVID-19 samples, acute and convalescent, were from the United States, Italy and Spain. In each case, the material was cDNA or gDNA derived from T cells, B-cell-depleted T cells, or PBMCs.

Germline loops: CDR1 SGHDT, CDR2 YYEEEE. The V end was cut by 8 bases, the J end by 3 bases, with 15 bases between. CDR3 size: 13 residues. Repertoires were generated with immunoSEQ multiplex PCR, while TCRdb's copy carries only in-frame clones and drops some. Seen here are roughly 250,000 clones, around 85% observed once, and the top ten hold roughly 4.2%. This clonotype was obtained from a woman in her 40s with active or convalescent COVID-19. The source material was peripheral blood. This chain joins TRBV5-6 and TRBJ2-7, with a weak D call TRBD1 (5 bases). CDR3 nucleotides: TGTGCCAGTGTGAAGGGGAAGAGCTACGAGCAGTACTTC. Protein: CASVKGKSYEQYF.